This TCR beta chain was sequenced during a study of long-term antiretroviral therapy in people with HIV. Study results and limitations: Subsequent to ART, diversity was augmented yet persisted below that of transplant donor controls. HIV repertoires showed narrower CDR3 length ranges than controls.

Participants living with HIV all received treatment in the United States. Germline loops: CDR1 SGHRS, CDR2 YFSETQ. CDR3 length: 15 residues. Unmatched junction bases numbered 4, after V lost 4 bases and J lost 0 bases. An immunoSEQ assay, version v3.0, was performed at survey level. TCRdb keeps only in-frame clones here, not all; method: immunoSEQ multiplex PCR. Among 8,400 or so clones listed, 84% were seen once. A remark on this clone: Its matching antigen is unknown.

Source: unsorted PBMCs, taken 0.3 years before starting antiretroviral therapy. The chain has TRBV5-1 and TRBJ1-3; the match to TRBD1 covers 7 bases. The sequence came from a man between 25 and 39 years old with HIV. CDR3 amino acids: CASSERQGSGNTIYF. DNA of the CDR3: TGCGCCAGCAGCGAGAGACAGGGCTCTGGAAACACCATATATTTT.